What follows are 24 T cell receptor beta chains derived from one specimen sequenced in a study of T cell responses to AZD1222 COVID-19 vaccine. TCRdb keeps only in-frame clones here, not all; method: immunoSEQ multiplex PCR. Of some 80,000 clones in the sample, about 80% were seen once. Sequences were derived from peripheral blood, sampled 28 days after the second dose of the MenACWY control vaccine. These receptors came from an adult who received the MenACWY meningococcal vaccine as a control.

The chain has TRBV6-1 and TRBJ1-4; D gene uncertain. V was trimmed by 3 bases and J by 7 bases, leaving 18 bases between them. The CDR3 contains 16 residues. In germline, CDR1 is MNHNS, CDR2 SASEGT. The CDR3 reads CASSEYRRSRSEKLFF. CDR3 DNA: TGTGCCAGCAGTGAGTATAGACGGAGTAGGAGTGAAAAACTGTTTTTT.

This chain joins TRBV2 and TRBJ2-3; maybe TRBD2 (6 bases). This CDR3 spans 14 amino acids. Germline V gives CDR1 SNHLY, CDR2 FYNNEI. V gave up 8 bases and J gave up 4 bases, with 16 bases separating them. This CDR3 reads CASHKPGEADTQYF. The CDR3 nucleotides read TGTGCCAGCCACAAGCCGGGGGAGGCAGATACGCAGTATTTT. The full variable domain, in which reference TRBV2 and TRBJ2-3 provide the parts outside the CDR3, is EPEVTQTPSHQVTQMGQEVILRCVPISNHLYFYWYRQILGQKVEFLVSFYNNEISEKSEIFDDQFSVERPDGSNFTLKIRSTKLEDSAMYFCASHKPGEADTQYFGPGTRLTVL.

The CDR3 region is CASSSFIDGPSNQPQHF. The CDR3 DNA is TGTGCCAGCAGTTCCTTCATCGACGGACCAAGCAATCAGCCCCAGCATTTT. The chain joins TRBV28 to TRBJ1-5; D uncertain. CDR1 and CDR2 from the germline V gene are MDHEN and SYDVKM. CDR3 size: 17 residues. The ends were cut back, 4 bases at V and 1 base at J, with 17 bases in the middle.

The chain is built from TRBV11-1 and TRBJ2-7; D is uncertain. CDR3 size: 13 residues. Germline V gives CDR1 SGHAT, CDR2 FQDESV (reference sequence). V gave up 5 bases and J gave up 1 base, with 9 bases separating them. The CDR3 nucleotides read TGTGCCAGCAGCGGTACAGATTCCTACGAGCAGTACTTC. This encodes CASSGTDSYEQYF.

This clone was observed a few times. The V and J genes are TRBV19 and TRBJ1-4; D is uncertain. The CDR3 runs to 14 residues. Germline lookup yields CDR1 LNHDA and CDR2 SQIVND (reference sequence). V was clipped by 2 bases and J by 11 bases, with 15 bases between them. CDR3 sequence (DNA): TGTGCCAGTAGTATAACCCGGCCTGGGAGGAAACTGTTTTTT. Protein: CASSITRPGRKLFF.

The chain has TRBV7-9 and TRBJ2-3; unclear D gene. The germline V gene has CDR1 SEHNR and CDR2 FQNEAQ (reference sequence). The V end lost 3 bases, the J end lost 5 bases, and 9 bases lay between the germline ends. This CDR3 is built from 13 residues. The CDR3 DNA reads as TGTGCCAGCAGCTTCTGGAAGCAAGATACGCAGTATTTT. It translates to CASSFWKQDTQYF.

The J gene is TRBJ1-4, the V gene TRBV9; D unresolved. V was pared by 3 bases and J by 4 bases, with 10 bases between. The CDR3 is 14 residues long. The germline V gene has CDR1 SGDLS and CDR2 YYNGEE. CDR3 in DNA: TGTGCCAGCAGCGGTGGGCCGAATAATGAAAAACTGTTTTTT. Amino acids: CASSGGPNNEKLFF. The full variable domain, rest sourced from reference TRBV9 and TRBJ1-4, is DSGVTQTPKHLITATGQRVTLRCSPRSGDLSVYWYQQSLDQGLQFLIQYYNGEERAKGNILERFSAQQFPDLHSELNLSSLELGDSALYFCASSGGPNNEKLFFGSGTQLSVL.

The chain carries TRBV7-2 and TRBJ1-6; possible D gene TRBD1, 6 bases. V was cut by 4 bases and J by 10 bases, with 17 bases left in between. This CDR3 is built from 15 residues. Germline lookup yields CDR1 SGHTA and CDR2 FQGNSA. This chain's CDR3 is CASSSAGGAGSPLHF. In DNA form, the CDR3 reads TGTGCCAGCAGCTCCGCGGGGGGGGCAGGGTCACCCCTCCACTTT. Full variable domain (rest looked up from reference TRBV7-2 and TRBJ1-6): GAGVSQSPSNKVTEKGKDVELRCDPISGHTALYWYRQSLGQGLEFLIYFQGNSAPDKSGLPSDRFSAERTGGSVSTLTIQRTQQEDSAVYLCASSSAGGAGSPLHFGNGTRLTVT.

This clone appeared a single time. The V call is TRBV6-5, the J call TRBJ2-1, with TRBD2 as a possible D gene (6 bases). Between the trimmed V and J ends, which lost 5 bases and 5 bases, there was a span of 13 bases. This CDR3 is 14 amino acids long. Germline CDR1 MNHEY, CDR2 SVGAGI. CDR3 residues: CASSNGLPDNEQFF. The CDR3 DNA reads TGTGCCAGCAGTAATGGACTACCAGACAATGAGCAGTTCTTC.

This rearrangement joins TRBV6-5 to TRBJ2-7; 7 nucleotides align to TRBD1. From germline, CDR1 is MNHEY and CDR2 SVGAGI. V was pared by 4 bases and J by 2 bases, with 5 bases of the junction left unmatched. The CDR3 sequence is 14 residues long. The CDR3: CASSSGTDTYEQYF. The CDR3 DNA sequence: TGTGCCAGCAGTTCCGGGACAGACACCTACGAGCAGTACTTC.

The gene calls are TRBV6-5 and TRBJ2-3; possibly TRBD2 for D (6 bases). The ends were cut back, 7 bases at V and 5 bases at J, with 13 bases in the middle. Germline CDR1 MNHEY, CDR2 SVGAGI. This CDR3 spans 13 amino acids. The DNA of the CDR3 is TGTGCCAGCACTGGAGGGTTACTAGATACGCAGTATTTT. Protein product: CASTGGLLDTQYF.

The chain combines TRBV30 with TRBJ1-5, with 12 bases identical to TRBD1. This CDR3 is built from 17 residues. CDR1 and CDR2 (germline): GTSNPN, SVGIG (reference sequence). The junction had 9 bases not matched to a gene; V was cut back by 2 bases and J by 4 bases. The CDR3 is CAWSRSGQGAGNQPQHF. The CDR3 DNA sequence: TGTGCCTGGAGTAGATCGGGACAGGGGGCTGGAAATCAGCCCCAGCATTTT.

V and J are TRBV6-5 and TRBJ1-2, with 8 bases fitting TRBD1. Germline V gene sequence: CDR1 MNHEY, CDR2 SVGAGI. The CDR3 is made up of 13 amino acids. The ends lost 7 bases at V and 5 bases at J; junction bases unmatched: 6. CDR3 in amino acids: CASTQGAGYGYTF. The CDR3 DNA follows: TGTGCCAGCACCCAGGGGGCTGGGTATGGCTACACCTTC.

This clone was counted a few times. V usage is TRBV2 and J usage is TRBJ1-2; TRBD1 matches 7 bases. Trimming removed 6 bases from V and 5 bases from J; junction bases left unmatched: 6. Germline CDR1 reads SNHLY; CDR2 reads FYNNEI. This CDR3 is built from 13 residues. The CDR3 bases are TGTGCCAGCAGGGCGGACAGGATATATGGCTACACCTTC. Translated: CASRADRIYGYTF.

The V and J genes are TRBV6-2 or TRBV6-3 and TRBJ1-1; D possibly corresponds to TRBD1 (6 bases). The CDR3 loop spans 14 amino acids. The V end lost 6 bases, the J end lost 5 bases, and 16 bases lay between the germline ends. Per the germline V gene, CDR1 is MNHEY and CDR2 is SVGEGT. This chain's CDR3 is CASSPWVQGTEAFF. Here the CDR3 DNA reads TGTGCCAGCAGCCCCTGGGTACAGGGAACTGAAGCTTTCTTT.

The chain carries TRBV4-1 and TRBJ1-2, with a possible D match to TRBD1 (5 bases). This CDR3 is 16 amino acids long. V was shortened by 0 bases and J by 6 bases, with 17 bases between the two germline ends. Germline V CDR1 and CDR2: MGHRA, YSYEKL. The DNA of the CDR3 is TGCGCCAGCAGCCAAGAGGCTGAGGGGCCTTGGAATGGCTACACCTTC. Translated: CASSQEAEGPWNGYTF.

This clone has a handful of counts. The chain links TRBV2 to TRBJ2-1; perhaps TRBD2 as D (6 bases). Trimming removed 6 bases at V and 7 bases at J, with 10 bases between. The CDR3 runs to 12 residues. Germline CDR1 is SNHLY and CDR2 is FYNNEI. Written as DNA, the CDR3 is TGTGCCAGCAGCTACGGAGGGAATGAGCAGTTCTTC. It codes for CASSYGGNEQFF.

V gene TRBV6-5 combines with J gene TRBJ2-7; D gene unclear. The CDR3 is 13 residues long. The ends were cut back, 6 bases at V and 7 bases at J, with 16 bases in the middle. Germline V gene lookup returns CDR1 MNHEY and CDR2 SVGAGI. The DNA of the CDR3 is TGTGCCAGCAGCACGCTACAATTTGGTGAGCAGTACTTC. Its translation: CASSTLQFGEQYF.

J is TRBJ1-1 and V is TRBV3-1 (or the pseudogene TRBV3-2); 8 bases match TRBD1. V shed 1 base, J shed 3 bases, and the junction held 7 bases outside the gene matches. The CDR3 extends over 16 amino acids. CDR1 LGHDT and CDR2 YNNKEL come from the germline V gene (reference sequence). DNA for the CDR3: TGTGCCAGCAGCCAAGGTCACGGACAGGGAGACACTGAAGCTTTCTTT. Amino acid sequence: CASSQGHGQGDTEAFF.

This chain joins TRBV5-1 and TRBJ2-3, with 9 nucleotides matching TRBD2. CDR1 SGHRS and CDR2 YFSETQ come from the germline V gene. Trimming at V came to 0 bases and at J to 5 bases, leaving 4 bases not matched to a gene. The CDR3 sequence is 15 residues long. In DNA form, the CDR3 reads TGCGCCAGCAGCTTGGCTAGCGGGGTGGGAGATACGCAGTATTTT. Amino acids: CASSLASGVGDTQYF. Full variable domain (missing parts from reference TRBV5-1 and TRBJ2-3): KAGVTQTPRYLIKTRGQQVTLSCSPISGHRSVSWYQQTPGQGLQFLFEYFSETQRNKGNFPGRFSGRQFSNSRSEMNVSTLELGDSALYLCASSLASGVGDTQYFGPGTRLTVL.

This clone was seen a handful of times. This chain uses TRBV2 with TRBJ1-6, with 8 bases identical to TRBD1. Germline lookup yields CDR1 SNHLY and CDR2 FYNNEI. V trimming: 6 bases; J trimming: 7 bases; junction bases outside the gene matches: 11. The CDR3 contains 16 residues. CDR3 protein: CASSERGQARNSPLHF. The DNA of the CDR3 is TGTGCCAGCAGCGAAAGGGGACAGGCTCGGAATTCACCCCTCCACTTT. The complete variable domain, with remaining parts taken from reference TRBV2 and TRBJ1-6, reads EPEVTQTPSHQVTQMGQEVILRCVPISNHLYFYWYRQILGQKVEFLVSFYNNEISEKSEIFDDQFSVERPDGSNFTLKIRSTKLEDSAMYFCASSERGQARNSPLHFGNGTRLTVT.

V usage is TRBV30 and J usage is TRBJ1-4; D is undetermined. Deletions cut 2 bases from V and 11 bases from J, with 12 bases between. CDR1 and CDR2 (germline): GTSNPN, SVGIG (reference sequence). The CDR3 extends over 12 amino acids. The CDR3 loop is CAWSPVRGKLFF. As DNA, the CDR3 is TGTGCCTGGAGTCCAGTTAGAGGGAAACTGTTTTTT. Filled out from reference TRBV30 and TRBJ1-4, the complete variable domain reads SQTIHQWPATLVQPVGSPLSLECTVEGTSNPNLYWYRQAAGRGLQLLFYSVGIGQISSEVPQNLSASRPQDRQFILSSKKLLLSDSGFYLCAWSPVRGKLFFGSGTQLSVL.

The rearrangement joins TRBV6-5 to TRBJ2-7; 9 bases are a match to TRBD2. Germline assignment: CDR1 MNHEY and CDR2 SVGAGI. After removal of 7 bases from V and 2 bases from J, the junction contained 6 bases not matched to a gene. The CDR3 is 14 residues long. CDR3 bases: TGTGCCAGCACCCGGACTAGCGAGACCTACGAGCAGTACTTC. Residues: CASTRTSETYEQYF.

The chain joins TRBV19 to TRBJ2-1; D is perhaps TRBD2 (6 bases). Looked up from germline, CDR1 is LNHDA and CDR2 is SQIVND (reference sequence). This CDR3 spans 14 amino acids. Deletions cut 0 bases from V and 9 bases from J, with 12 bases between. This chain's CDR3 is CASSIEVVGGEQFF. CDR3 nucleotides: TGTGCCAGTAGTATAGAAGTGGTGGGGGGTGAGCAGTTCTTC. Drawing the rest from reference TRBV19 and TRBJ2-1, the complete variable domain is DGGITQSPKYLFRKEGQNVTLSCEQNLNHDAMYWYRQDPGQGLRLIYYSQIVNDFQKGDIAEGYSVSREKKESFPLTVTSAQKNPTAFYLCASSIEVVGGEQFFGPGTRLTVL.